Listed here are 24 T cell receptor beta chains from one sample, sequenced in a study of blood T cells in healthy people across ages. A second PCR of 7 to 11 cycles used a sample-barcoded 5' primer and a J-beta primer mix. MiXCR, run by TCRdb on the 5' RACE reads, gives a single entry per CDR3 protein. Here the sample spans some 710,000 distinct CDR3 sequences, 22% being singletons. Sequencing was done on a sample of blood. The source of these receptors is a man in his 70s in good health.

The gene calls are TRBV5-1 and TRBJ1-1, with D possibly matching TRBD1 (5 bases). The CDR3 has 12 residues. The germline gives CDR1 SGHRS, CDR2 YFSETQ. Trimming shortened V by 5 bases and J by 3 bases, and 8 bases separated the two germline ends. The CDR3: CASRGDHTEAFF. The CDR3 DNA reads TGCGCCAGCAGAGGGGACCACACTGAAGCTTTCTTT.

V is TRBV11-2 and J is TRBJ1-2, with a weak D call TRBD1 (5 bases). The V end was cut by 5 bases, the J end by 6 bases, with 16 bases between. The CDR3 has 14 residues. Germline V lookup: CDR1 SGHAT, CDR2 FQNNGV. The CDR3 bases are TGTGCCAGCAGCGTTAGCCAGGGCTTTGATGGCTACACCTTC. This sequence encodes CASSVSQGFDGYTF.

This clonotype occurred a few times. This chain joins TRBV9 and TRBJ2-7; 8 positions match TRBD2. The CDR3 extends over 12 amino acids. The V gene's germline CDR1 is SGDLS and CDR2 YYNGEE. The CDR3 reads CASTVAGYEQYV. As DNA, the CDR3 is TGTGCCAGCACCGTAGCGGGGTACGAGCAGTACGTC.

The chain employs TRBV6-5 and TRBJ2-5; 7 bases line up with TRBD1. The CDR3 loop spans 15 amino acids. CDR1 MNHEY and CDR2 SVGAGI come from the germline V gene. V gave up 2 bases and J gave up 0 bases; unmatched junction bases: 3. CDR3 in amino acids: CASSYRQGNQETQYF. CDR3 DNA sequence: TGTGCCAGCAGTTACCGACAGGGAAACCAAGAGACCCAGTACTTC.

This clonotype occurred a few times. This chain joins TRBV7-2 and TRBJ1-1, with 7 bases that match TRBD1. The CDR3 consists of 14 residues. Germline CDR1 and CDR2: SGHTA and FQGNSA. J was trimmed by 1 base and V by 5 bases; bases with no gene match: 4. CDR3 amino acids: CASSTQGGNTEAFF. The CDR3 DNA sequence: TGTGCCAGCAGCACCCAGGGGGGGAACACTGAAGCTTTCTTT.

This clonotype came up a few times. The CDR3 protein is CSASQPGLAGQFF. CDR3 DNA: TGCAGTGCTAGCCAACCGGGACTAGCGGGGCAGTTCTTC. This chain connects TRBV20-1 to TRBJ2-1; 12 nucleotides agree with TRBD2. CDR1 is DFQATT and CDR2 is SNEGSKA in the germline V gene (reference sequence). The CDR3 contains 13 residues. V was pared by 3 bases and J by 12 bases, with 6 bases of the junction left unmatched.

This clonotype was recorded a few times. V is TRBV7-9 and J is TRBJ2-5; 10 positions agree with TRBD2. The DNA end is more similar to TRBJ2-1, so the J call may be wrong. This CDR3 comprises 17 residues. CDR1 is SEHNR, CDR2 FQNEAQ, per germline (reference sequence). The CDR3 here is CASTFARGLAEPNEQFF. The CDR3 DNA sequence: TGTGCCAGCACCTTTGCGAGAGGACTAGCGGAACCTAATGAGCAGTTCTTC.

V is TRBV7-6 and J is TRBJ2-1, with D perhaps matching TRBD1 (5 bases). The CDR3 length is 13 residues. CDR1 is SGHVS and CDR2 is FNYEAQ in the germline V gene. V lost 0 bases, J lost 5 bases, and 5 bases lay in between. CDR3 loop: CASSLAGHNEQFF. The CDR3 DNA sequence: TGTGCCAGCAGCTTAGCGGGGCACAATGAGCAGTTCTTC.

The gene calls are TRBV27 and TRBJ2-1, with D possibly being TRBD2 (6 bases). This CDR3 region has 16 residues. The germline V gene has CDR1 MNHEY and CDR2 SMNVEV (reference sequence). The V end was cut by 8 bases, the J end by 0 bases, with 17 bases between. The CDR3 loop is CASSIPRGSSYNEQFF. The CDR3 nucleotides are TGTGCCAGCTCCATCCCCCGGGGGAGCTCCTACAATGAGCAGTTCTTC.

The V call is TRBV7-8, the J call TRBJ2-3; possible D gene TRBD2, 7 bases. CDR3 size: 15 residues. Trimming cost V 5 bases and J 5 bases, with 17 bases left between them. Germline CDR1 and CDR2: SGHVS and FQNEAQ. Here the CDR3 DNA reads TGTGCCAGCAGCCCGTCGGGGGGCACGGGAGATACGCAGTATTTT. Its protein product is CASSPSGGTGDTQYF.

The rearrangement joins TRBV12-3 or TRBV12-4 to TRBJ1-4; weak D call: TRBD1 (6 bases). There are 15 residues in the CDR3. The V end lost 4 bases, the J end lost 2 bases, and 11 bases lay between the germline ends. The CDR3 here is CASSSRGMTNEKLFF. Here the CDR3 DNA reads TGTGCCAGCAGTTCGAGGGGGATGACTAATGAAAAACTGTTTTTT.

This clonotype was seen only a few times. The chain employs TRBV6-5 and TRBJ2-5; TRBD1 aligns across 8 bases. V lost 0 bases and J lost 5; bases outside the gene matches: 8. CDR3 size: 16 residues. Germline assignment: CDR1 MNHEY and CDR2 SVGAGI. CDR3 protein: CASSYSQGARQETQYF. The CDR3 nucleotides read TGTGCCAGCAGTTACTCTCAGGGGGCGCGTCAGGAGACCCAGTACTTC.

This clonotype was detected only a few times. CDR3 sequence: CASSAPGVYEQYF. The CDR3 nucleotides are TGTGCCAGCAGCGCCCCGGGGGTCTACGAGCAGTACTTC. The gene calls are TRBV28 and TRBJ2-7; tentatively, D is TRBD2 (6 bases). V dropped 6 bases and J dropped 3 bases, with 12 bases sitting between them. The CDR3 is 13 amino acids. The germline V gene encodes CDR1 MDHEN and CDR2 SYDVKM. The full variable domain, in which reference TRBV28 and TRBJ2-7 provide the parts outside the CDR3, is DVKVTQSSRYLVKRTGEKVFLECVQDMDHENMFWYRQDPGLGLRLIYFSYDVKMKEKGDIPEGYSVSREKKERFSLILESASTNQTSMYLCASSAPGVYEQYFGPGTRLTVT.

The chain joins TRBV7-9 to TRBJ2-2; D perhaps matches TRBD2 (6 bases). Deletions cut 5 bases from V and 4 bases from J, with 11 bases between. This CDR3 is 14 amino acids long. Looked up from germline, CDR1 is SEHNR and CDR2 is FQNEAQ (reference sequence). In nucleotides, the CDR3 is TGTGCCAGCAGCCGGGACTCCCCCACCGGGGAGCTGTTTTTT. This codes for CASSRDSPTGELFF.

The V and J genes are TRBV4-2 and TRBJ1-2; TRBD1 is a possible D gene (6 bases). Trimming removed 8 bases at V and 5 bases at J, with 21 bases between. Per the germline V gene, CDR1 is LGHNA and CDR2 is YNFKEQ. The CDR3 loop spans 15 amino acids. Here the CDR3 reads CASVPWQGQGYGYTF. The CDR3 DNA is TGTGCCAGCGTCCCGTGGCAGGGCCAGGGGTATGGCTACACCTTC.

The CDR3 DNA reads TGTGCCAGCAGTGGAGACAGACCCAATGAAAAACTGTTTTTT. Amino acids: CASSGDRPNEKLFF. This chain joins TRBV27 and TRBJ1-4; possible D gene TRBD1, 5 bases. The germline V gene encodes CDR1 MNHEY and CDR2 SMNVEV (reference sequence). This CDR3 spans 14 amino acids. Trimming removed 5 bases from V and 5 bases from J, with 12 bases in between.

In its sample, this clonotype was seen a few times. The junction departs from germline at one end; a sequencing error may be responsible. This chain joins TRBV12-3 or TRBV12-4 and TRBJ1-3; D is ambiguous. This CDR3 has 13 residues. DNA for the CDR3: TGCGCCATAGCGAGGGAGCTTGGAAACACCATATATTTT. This sequence encodes CAIARELGNTIYF.

This clonotype was seen a handful of times. J is TRBJ1-3 and V is TRBV9; D remains unclear. Germline loops: CDR1 SGDLS, CDR2 YYNGEE. The CDR3 is made up of 15 amino acids. Trimming pared 3 bases from V and 0 bases from J, leaving 10 bases between. CDR3 nucleotides: TGTGCCAGCAGCGCCCTATCAGGCTCTGGAAACACCATATATTTT. It specifies CASSALSGSGNTIYF.

This clonotype was seen only a few times. The gene calls are TRBV20-1 and TRBJ2-3; no clear D. CDR1 and CDR2 from the germline V gene are DFQATT and SNEGSKA (reference sequence). This CDR3 contains 15 residues. Trimming took off 0 bases at V and 2 bases at J, with 12 bases between the two ends. CDR3 protein: CSARDVGLPTDTQYF. CDR3 in DNA: TGCAGTGCTAGAGATGTAGGGTTACCCACAGATACGCAGTATTTT.

This clonotype was observed a few times. The chain is built from TRBV3-1 and TRBJ1-1, with TRBD1 identical over 8 bases. Germline assignment: CDR1 LGHDT and CDR2 YNNKEL (reference sequence). This CDR3 is built from 14 residues. J lost 7 bases, V lost 0 bases, and 4 bases had no gene match. The CDR3 spells CASSQDSDRVEAFF. CDR3 DNA sequence: TGTGCCAGCAGCCAAGACTCGGACAGGGTTGAAGCTTTCTTT.

Written as DNA, the CDR3 is TGCAGTGCTAGGGTCCCGGGACAGGGTTTTCAGTACTTC. Translated: CSARVPGQGFQYF. The chain couples TRBV20-1 to TRBJ2-4, with TRBD1 identical over 9 bases. V dropped 3 bases and J dropped 11; count of bases not matched to a gene: 8. The length of the CDR3 is 13 residues. Per germline, CDR1 DFQATT and CDR2 SNEGSKA (reference sequence).

In its sample, this clonotype was seen a few times. J is TRBJ2-7 and V is TRBV2; perhaps TRBD2 as D (6 bases). This CDR3 has 13 amino acids. Between the trimmed V and J ends, which lost 11 bases and 10 bases, there was a span of 24 bases. The germline V gene encodes CDR1 SNHLY and CDR2 FYNNEI. The CDR3 region is CAATPWASEGQYF. CDR3 nucleotide sequence: TGTGCCGCAACCCCATGGGCTTCGGAGGGCCAGTACTTC.

The CDR3 sequence: CASSIRQGLVTEAFF. The CDR3 DNA reads as TGTGCCAGCAGCATTCGACAGGGATTGGTGACTGAAGCTTTCTTT. This chain joins TRBV9 and TRBJ1-1; 7 bases are shared with TRBD1. Germline CDR1 is SGDLS and CDR2 is YYNGEE. This CDR3 contains 15 residues. V trimming: 4 bases; J trimming: 5 bases; junction bases outside the gene matches: 11. The whole variable domain, filled in from reference TRBV9 and TRBJ1-1, reads DSGVTQTPKHLITATGQRVTLRCSPRSGDLSVYWYQQSLDQGLQFLIQYYNGEERAKGNILERFSAQQFPDLHSELNLSSLELGDSALYFCASSIRQGLVTEAFFGQGTRLTVV.

The chain recombines TRBV15 with TRBJ1-1, with D perhaps matching TRBD1 (5 bases). CDR1 and CDR2 from the germline V gene are LNHNV and YYDKDF (reference sequence). Trimming took 1 base from V and 4 from J, leaving 13 bases between them. There are 15 residues in the CDR3. CDR3: CATSRVGRRGTEAFF. CDR3 DNA: TGTGCCACCAGCAGAGTTGGCCGTAGGGGCACTGAAGCTTTCTTT.